This TCR beta chain was sequenced during a study of cytomegalovirus exposure and HLA in healthy donors. This PCR relied on a set of 60 Vbeta primers and 13 Jbeta primers. Clones were read by immunoSEQ multiplex PCR, and TCRdb kept only the in-frame ones, dropping some. The sample shows tens of thousands of clones, around 67% of them seen only once. Regarding the study as a whole: A further, later analysis showed that HLA-associated TCR beta chains (compared with equally common others) were more clonally expanded.

CDR1 and CDR2 (germline): SGHTA, FQGNSA. This CDR3 region has 13 residues. Trimming took off 3 bases at V and 4 bases at J, with 9 bases between the two ends. Regarding this clone: Its specificity is unknown.

The sample consisted of PBMCs. The gene calls are TRBV7-2 and TRBJ2-5; TRBD1 might be the D (6 bases). This sequence originates from a human donor in good health. CDR3 loop: CASSFGQIETQYF. CDR3 coding DNA: TGTGCCAGCAGCTTCGGACAGATAGAGACCCAGTACTTC. Complete variable domain (other parts from reference TRBV7-2 and TRBJ2-5): GAGVSQSPSNKVTEKGKDVELRCDPISGHTALYWYRQSLGQGLEFLIYFQGNSAPDKSGLPSDRFSAERTGGSVSTLTIQRTQQEDSAVYLCASSFGQIETQYFGPGTRLLVL.